These 2 T cell receptor beta chains were sequenced from one sample in a study of CD8+ T cells in alopecia areata. Treatment reported: oral pan-JAK inhibitor, 5-10 mg twice daily. RNA was isolated and reverse transcribed to cDNA, the sequencing template. Assay: immunoSEQ multiplex PCR; the TCRdb copy retains only in-frame clones and omits some. The data contain fewer than 250,000 clones, less than 50% of them seen just once; the ten biggest clones take up over 2%. Sequenced material: CD4+ T cells sorted from blood, taken at roughly week 38, from a patient treated with tofacitinib. These receptors all come from a human donor with alopecia areata.

This clone was seen many times. V is TRBV7-9 and J is TRBJ1-1; 7 nucleotides align to TRBD1. J gave up 10 bases and V 4 bases, and 9 bases lay outside the gene matches. The CDR3 has 13 amino acids. Per the germline V gene, CDR1 is SEHNR and CDR2 is FQNEAQ (reference sequence). CDR3 bases: TGTGCCAGCAGCTCGGGACAGTCGTTTGGAGCTTTCTTT. Translating it yields CASSSGQSFGAFF.

This chain joins TRBV18 and TRBJ1-2; D gene uncertain. CDR1 KGHSH and CDR2 LQKENI come from the germline V gene. The CDR3 runs 12 residues. V dropped 2 bases and J dropped 7 bases, with 8 bases sitting between them. The CDR3 protein is CASSPSDGGYTF. In DNA, the CDR3 is TGTGCCAGCTCACCATCCGACGGTGGCTACACCTTC.